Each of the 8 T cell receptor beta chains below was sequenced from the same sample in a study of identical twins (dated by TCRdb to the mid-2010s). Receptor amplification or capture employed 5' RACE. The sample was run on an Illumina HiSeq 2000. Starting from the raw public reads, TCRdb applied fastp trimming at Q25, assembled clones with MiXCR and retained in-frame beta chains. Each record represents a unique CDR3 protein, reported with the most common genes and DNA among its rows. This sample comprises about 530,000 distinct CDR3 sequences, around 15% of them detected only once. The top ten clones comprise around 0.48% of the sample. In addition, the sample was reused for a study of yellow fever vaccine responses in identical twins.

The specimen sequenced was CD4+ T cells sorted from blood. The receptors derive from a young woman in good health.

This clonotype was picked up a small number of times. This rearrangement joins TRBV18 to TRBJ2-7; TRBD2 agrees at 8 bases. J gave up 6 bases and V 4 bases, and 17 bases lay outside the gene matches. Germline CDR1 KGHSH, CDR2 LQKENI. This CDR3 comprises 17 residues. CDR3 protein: CASSRTIITGGAGEQYF. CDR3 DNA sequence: TGTGCCAGCTCACGAACCATTATAACCGGGGGGGCTGGCGAGCAGTACTTC.

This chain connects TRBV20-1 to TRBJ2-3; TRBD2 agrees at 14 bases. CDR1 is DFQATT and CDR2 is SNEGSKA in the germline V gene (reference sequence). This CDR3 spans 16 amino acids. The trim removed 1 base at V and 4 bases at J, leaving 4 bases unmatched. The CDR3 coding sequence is TGCAGTGCTAGAGGACTAGCGGGAGGGCCCTCAGATACGCAGTATTTT. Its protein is CSARGLAGGPSDTQYF.

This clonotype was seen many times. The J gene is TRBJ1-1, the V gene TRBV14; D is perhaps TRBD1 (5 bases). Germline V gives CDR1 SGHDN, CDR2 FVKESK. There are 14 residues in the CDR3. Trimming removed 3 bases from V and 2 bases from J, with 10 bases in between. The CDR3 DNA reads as TGTGCCAGCAGCCAGCAACAGGCTAACACTGAAGCTTTCTTT. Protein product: CASSQQQANTEAFF. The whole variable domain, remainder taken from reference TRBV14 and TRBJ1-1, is EAGVTQFPSHSVIEKGQTVTLRCDPISGHDNLYWYRRVMGKEIKFLLHFVKESKQDESGMPNNRFLAERTGGTYSTLKVQPAELEDSGVYFCASSQQQANTEAFFGQGTRLTVV.

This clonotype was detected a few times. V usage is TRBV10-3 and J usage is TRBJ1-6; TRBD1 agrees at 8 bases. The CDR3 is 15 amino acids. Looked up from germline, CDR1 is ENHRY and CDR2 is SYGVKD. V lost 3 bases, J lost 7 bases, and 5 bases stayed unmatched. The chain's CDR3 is CAISDPRTGNSPLHF. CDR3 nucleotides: TGTGCCATCAGTGACCCCCGGACAGGGAATTCACCCCTCCACTTT.

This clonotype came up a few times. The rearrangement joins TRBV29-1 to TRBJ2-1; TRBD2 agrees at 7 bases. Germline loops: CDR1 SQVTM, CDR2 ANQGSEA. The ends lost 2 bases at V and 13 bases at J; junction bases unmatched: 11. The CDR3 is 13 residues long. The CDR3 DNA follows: TGCAGCGTTGAACTAGGGCCAGGACTAGTTCAGTTCTTC. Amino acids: CSVELGPGLVQFF.

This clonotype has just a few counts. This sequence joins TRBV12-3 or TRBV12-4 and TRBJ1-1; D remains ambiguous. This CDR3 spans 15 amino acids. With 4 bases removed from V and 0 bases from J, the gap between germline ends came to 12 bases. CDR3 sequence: CASSSPGSLNTEAFF. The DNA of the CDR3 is TGTGCCAGCAGTTCACCGGGATCCCTGAACACTGAAGCTTTCTTT.

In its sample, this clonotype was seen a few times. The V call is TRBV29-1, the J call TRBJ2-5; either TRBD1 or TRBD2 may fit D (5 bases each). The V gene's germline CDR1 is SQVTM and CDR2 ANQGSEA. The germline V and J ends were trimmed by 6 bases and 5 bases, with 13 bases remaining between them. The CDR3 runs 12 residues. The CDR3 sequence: CSVMGTFETQYF. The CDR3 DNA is TGCAGCGTGATGGGGACGTTTGAGACCCAGTACTTC.

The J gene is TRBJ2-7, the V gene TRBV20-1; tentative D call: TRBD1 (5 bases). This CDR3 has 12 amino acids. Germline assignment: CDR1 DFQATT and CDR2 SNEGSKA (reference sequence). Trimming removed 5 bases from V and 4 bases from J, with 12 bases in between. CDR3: CSAPTDSYEQYF. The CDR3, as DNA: TGCAGTGCTCCCACCGACAGTTACGAGCAGTACTTC.